This T cell receptor beta chain was found in a study of early T cells in non-severe SARS-CoV-2 infection. Across the whole study: Bulk RNA isolated from unsorted whole blood underwent sequencing; chains were not paired. Study observations and caveats: CD4 and private specificities were missed by VDJdb matching, which favored anti-spike CD8 responses.

At least ten counts were recorded for this clonotype. Its target is not known. The V gene's germline CDR1 is LNHNV and CDR2 YYDKDF (reference sequence). V shed 5 bases and J 0 bases; nucleotides not matched to a gene: 9. CDR3 size: 16 residues. As part of library construction, unique molecular identifiers were attached to individual cDNA molecules. One entry per CDR3 protein, called by TCRdb with MiXCR from the 5' RACE reads. The repertoire holds around 50,000 distinct CDR3 sequences, with roughly 12% as singletons. Sequencing was carried out using whole blood. The sequence came from an adult who was a healthcare worker with PCR-confirmed SARS-CoV-2 infection or an uninfected control (not recorded which). The chain employs TRBV15 and TRBJ1-2; 7 bases line up with TRBD1. CDR3 DNA sequence: TGTGCCACCAGCGAACGGGGACAGAGAGCTAACTATGGCTACACCTTC. Residues: CATSERGQRANYGYTF.